A selection of T cell receptor beta chains follows, all from one sample in a study of T cell clonotyping in hematopoietic cell transplantation. The repertoire was sequenced with immunoSEQ multiplex PCR; TCRdb's copy has only in-frame clones and lacks some. The profile shows about 36,000 clones, 85% to 95% of them singletons. Sequenced here: peripheral blood mononuclear cells, sampled before stem cell transplant. These receptor sequences come from a man aged 40-49 years with chronic myeloid leukemia. Some clones in this sample may be carry-over from other donors' samples. Each CDR3 is given with its conserved first and last residue. The D gene is left open where the match is weak. The size entry is marked missing in some rows and otherwise reads once, few, many or a size class.

J gene	clone size	D gene	V gene	CDR3 length	CDR3 DNA	CDR3 protein
TRBJ2-7	-	TRBD1	TRBV19	14	TGTGCCAGTAGTACGGACAGGGGGCCTCGTGAGCAGTACTTC	CASSTDRGPREQYF
TRBJ2-4	-	-	TRBV4-1	15	TGCGCCAGCAGCCAGGGGATTGGGGGCAAAAACATTCAGTACTTC	CASSQGIGGKNIQYF
TRBJ1-5	once	TRBD1	TRBV6-1	14	TGTGCCAGCAGTGGGACAGGGGGCAAACAGCCCCAGCATTTT	CASSGTGGKQPQHF
TRBJ1-4	-	TRBD1	TRBV19	13	TGTGCCAGTAGTTCTTACAGGGGCGAAAAACTGTTTTTT	CASSSYRGEKLFF
TRBJ2-4	-	-	TRBV5-1	16	TGCGCCAGCAGCTTGACCAGAGGAACAGCCAAAAACATTCAGTACTTC	CASSLTRGTAKNIQYF
TRBJ1-1	-	-	TRBV5-6	15	TGTGCCAGCAGCCCCCAGGAGTTTCCGATTACTGAAGCTTTCTTT	CASSPQEFPITEAFF
TRBJ2-1	-	TRBD2	TRBV7-3	15	TGTGCCAGCAGCTTAGAGGTGACTAGCGGGGGGAGGCAGTTCTTC	CASSLEVTSGGRQFF
TRBJ1-1	-	-	TRBV19	15	TGTGCCAGTACCCCCTCCCCAGGGGCCCATACTGAAGCTTTCTTT	CASTPSPGAHTEAFF
TRBJ1-2	-	-	TRBV2	13	TGTGCCAGCAGTGATTCACGGAACTATGGCTACACCTTC	CASSDSRNYGYTF
TRBJ2-7	-	-	TRBV6-5	16	TGTGCCAGCAGTTACGGAAACTCCGATTTATTCTACGAGCAGTACTTC	CASSYGNSDLFYEQYF
TRBJ1-2	once	-	TRBV21-1	10	TGTGCCACCCCCTATGATGGCTACACCTTC	CATPYDGYTF
TRBJ2-3	-	-	TRBV4-3	16	TGCGCCAGCAGCCAATATGGGGCAGGTAGCACAGATACGCAGTATTTT	CASSQYGAGSTDTQYF
TRBJ2-1	-	-	TRBV30	13	TGTGCCTGGAGGAAGGGAAACTACAATGAGCAGTTCTTC	CAWRKGNYNEQFF
TRBJ2-3	-	-	TRBV6-5	15	TGTGCCAGCAGTCGTAGCGGCTTCGGCACAGATACGCAGTATTTT	CASSRSGFGTDTQYF
TRBJ2-7	-	-	TRBV6-6	13	TGTGCCAGCAGTTACGGACAGTTCTACGAGCAGTACTTC	CASSYGQFYEQYF
TRBJ2-3	-	-	TRBV7-6	15	TGTGCCAGCAGCTTAGTAGACAGCCGGGCAGATACGCAGTATTTT	CASSLVDSRADTQYF
TRBJ1-5	-	-	TRBV5-4	15	TGTGCCAGCAGCTTGCTCATCGGGAGCAATCAGCCCCAGCATTTT	CASSLLIGSNQPQHF
TRBJ1-2	-	-	TRBV7-8	15	TGTGCCAGCAGCCCGACTGTCTCGGGTAACTATGGCTACACCTTC	CASSPTVSGNYGYTF
TRBJ2-7	-	-	TRBV28	14	TGTGCCAGCAGTTTATCGGGTGGTTTCTACGAGCAGTACTTC	CASSLSGGFYEQYF
TRBJ1-6	-	TRBD1	TRBV19	16	TGTGCCAGTAGTCCCACACAAGACAGGGGGCTTTCACCCCTCCACTTT	CASSPTQDRGLSPLHF
TRBJ1-5	-	TRBD1	TRBV5-6	13	TGTGCCAGCAGCTTAGCAGGGGGTCAGCCCCAGCATTTT	CASSLAGGQPQHF
TRBJ2-2	-	-	TRBV5-5	16	TGTGCCAGCAGCTTAATGGGGGGTCTGGGGACCGGGGAGCTGTTTTTT	CASSLMGGLGTGELFF
TRBJ2-1	-	-	TRBV15	15	TGTGCCACCAGCAGAGACAACCGGGCGGACAATGAGCAGTTCTTC	CATSRDNRADNEQFF
TRBJ2-7	-	TRBD2	TRBV28	14	TGTGCCAGCAGTTTACTGGGGGGAGGGTACGAGCAGTACTTC	CASSLLGGGYEQYF
TRBJ1-2	-	-	TRBV19	17	TGTGCCAGTAGTATAGATCTGCGCGGAAATCGGAACTATGGCTACACCTTC	CASSIDLRGNRNYGYTF
TRBJ1-1	-	-	TRBV2	14	TGTGCCAGCAGTGAAGTAACAGGGCCTGATGAAGCTTTCTTT	CASSEVTGPDEAFF
TRBJ1-5	-	-	TRBV28	18	TGTGCCAGCAGCGTGGGGTGGATTTCCAAGGATAGCAATCAGCCCCAGCATTTT	CASSVGWISKDSNQPQHF
TRBJ2-7	-	TRBD2	TRBV2	14	TGTGCCAGCAGCCCAATAGCGGGGCCCTACGAGCAGTACTTC	CASSPIAGPYEQYF
TRBJ2-2	-	-	TRBV5-1	13	TGCGCCAGCAGCTTGGATCGCACCGGGGAGCTGTTTTTT	CASSLDRTGELFF
TRBJ1-4	-	-	TRBV7-9	19	TGTGCCAGCAGCCCCTCAAACGGATTGGAACCGGCAACTAATGAAAAACTGTTTTTT	CASSPSNGLEPATNEKLFF
TRBJ1-2	-	-	TRBV27	13	TGTGCCAGCAGTTTATCAGGGAACTATGGCTACACCTTC	CASSLSGNYGYTF
TRBJ1-3	-	-	TRBV7-9	13	TGTGCCAGCAGCGCGGACCTAGGAAACACCATATATTTT	CASSADLGNTIYF
TRBJ2-2	-	TRBD1	TRBV10-3	17	TGTGCCATCAGAAAAATCAGGGGGACAGGGAACACCGGGGAGCTGTTTTTT	CAIRKIRGTGNTGELFF
TRBJ2-3	-	TRBD2	TRBV2	16	TGTGCCAGTCAAGCTGGCCAGCGGGGGGCTGGTGGTACGCAGTATTTT	CASQAGQRGAGGTQYF
TRBJ1-2	-	TRBD1	TRBV28	14	TGTGCCAGTTCCTCCGGGACAGGGGTATATGGCTACACCTTC	CASSSGTGVYGYTF
TRBJ2-7	-	-	TRBV4-2	14	TGTGCCAGCAGCCAAAGCAATAGTTGGGACGAGCAGTACTTC	CASSQSNSWDEQYF
TRBJ1-1	-	-	TRBV19	13	TGTGCCAGTAGTCTCGACAGCCAAATTGAAGCTTTCTTT	CASSLDSQIEAFF
TRBJ2-2	-	-	TRBV5-6	17	TGTGCCAGCAGCTTTGGGACCCCCATGATATTAAGCGGGGAGCTGTTTTTT	CASSFGTPMILSGELFF
TRBJ2-7	-	-	TRBV7-2	13	TGTGCCATCCAGTTCCGGCGGTCCTACGAGCAGTACTTC	CAIQFRRSYEQYF
TRBJ2-5	-	-	TRBV11-3	14	TGTGCCAGCAGCCCCGGGGCTGCTCAAGAGACCCAGTACTTC	CASSPGAAQETQYF
TRBJ2-7	-	-	TRBV15	14	TGTGCCACCAGCAGGACGGGGAGCTCCTACGAGCAGTACTTC	CATSRTGSSYEQYF
TRBJ2-6	-	-	TRBV7-2	14	TGTGCCAGCAGCTTAAGTACCGGGGCCAACGTCCTGACTTTC	CASSLSTGANVLTF
TRBJ1-2	-	-	TRBV5-8	14	TGTGCCAGCAGCTTGGTTGAGCCCCTCTATGGCTACACCTTC	CASSLVEPLYGYTF
TRBJ1-1	-	-	TRBV7-9	14	TGTGCCAGCTCCAGGGAATACATGAACACTGAAGCTTTCTTT	CASSREYMNTEAFF
TRBJ2-7	-	-	TRBV7-9	14	TGTGCCAGCAGCTTCCGGGACAATACCTACGAGCAGTACTTC	CASSFRDNTYEQYF
TRBJ1-5	-	TRBD1	TRBV5-6	14	TGTGCCAGCAGCCGGACAGGGGATAGACAGCCCCAGCATTTT	CASSRTGDRQPQHF
TRBJ1-1	-	-	TRBV5-1	14	TGCGCCAGCAGCTTTTCTAGACAGAACACTGAAGCTTTCTTT	CASSFSRQNTEAFF
TRBJ2-6	-	TRBD1	TRBV19	14	TGTGCCAGTACACAGGGGGCTGGGGCCAACGTCCTGACTTTC	CASTQGAGANVLTF
TRBJ2-2	-	TRBD2	TRBV2	15	TGTGCCAGCAGAGCCAGACTAGCTCGCGCCGGGGAGCTGTTTTTT	CASRARLARAGELFF
TRBJ2-7	-	-	TRBV28	15	TGTGCCAGCAGTCCTCTCGGGTTGGCTACGGACGAGCAGTACTTC	CASSPLGLATDEQYF
TRBJ2-3	-	-	TRBV6-5	13	TGTGCCAGCAGTTGGGCTAACACAGATACGCAGTATTTT	CASSWANTDTQYF